Listed below are T cell receptor beta chains from one sample, sequenced in a study of control samples from healthy donors and cancer patients. Repertoires were generated with immunoSEQ multiplex PCR, while TCRdb's copy carries only in-frame clones and drops some. Found here are under 90,000 clones, 85% to 95% of them singletons; the top ten hold 5% to 6%. The specimen sequenced was blood. The receptors stem from a woman aged 55-70 years in good health. Each CDR3 is given with its conserved first and last residue. The D gene is left open where the match is weak. Some rows have no size entry. The others give once, few or many, or a class for an expanded clone.

>14|NA|TRBJ1-2|TRBV6-2/TRBV6-3|NA
CASSRTTESYGYTF
TGTGCCAGCAGCCGAACGACAGAGTCCTATGGCTACACCTTC
>17|TRBD2|TRBJ2-2|TRBV6-1|NA
CASSELAREWRTGELFF
TGTGCCAGCAGTGAATTGGCGCGGGAGTGGAGAACCGGGGAGCTGTTTTTT
>17|NA|TRBJ1-2|TRBV5-6|NA
CASIGESRDIGIYGYTF
TGTGCCAGCATAGGCGAATCCCGGGACATAGGAATATATGGCTACACCTTC
>11|NA|TRBJ2-7|TRBV19|once
CASTQGLEQYF
TGTGCCAGTACTCAGGGTCTCGAGCAGTACTTC
>15|TRBD1|TRBJ1-1|TRBV29-1|once
CSVLLPGQGRTEAFF
TGCAGCGTCCTGCTTCCGGGACAGGGGCGCACTGAAGCTTTCTTT
>15|TRBD1|TRBJ2-5|TRBV28|NA
CASSFIGTAKETQYF
TGTGCCAGCAGTTTCATCGGGACAGCCAAAGAGACCCAGTACTTC
>14|TRBD1|TRBJ1-5|TRBV28|NA
CASSPGQEDQPQHF
TGTGCCAGCAGTCCAGGACAGGAGGATCAGCCCCAGCATTTT
>15|NA|TRBJ1-3|TRBV7-9|NA
CASREDGSSGNTIYF
TGTGCCAGCAGGGAGGACGGTAGCTCTGGAAACACCATATATTTT
>16|NA|TRBJ2-2|TRBV7-2|NA
CASPLAAAANTGELFF
TGTGCCAGCCCTCTGGCAGCGGCCGCGAACACCGGGGAGCTGTTTTTT
>13|NA|TRBJ1-5|TRBV10-3|NA
CAISESGDQPQHF
TGTGCCATCAGTGAGTCAGGGGATCAGCCCCAGCATTTT
>13|NA|TRBJ1-2|TRBV6-6|NA
CASSYDANYGYTF
TGTGCCAGCAGTTACGACGCAAACTATGGCTACACCTTC
>12|NA|TRBJ1-2|TRBV2|NA
CASSEISYGYTF
TGTGCCAGCAGTGAAATCAGCTATGGCTACACCTTC
>11|NA|TRBJ1-2|TRBV28|NA
CASSRGYGYTF
TGTGCCAGCAGTCGAGGCTATGGCTACACCTTC
>15|NA|TRBJ1-1|TRBV5-1|NA
CASSPWGGAGTEAFF
TGCGCCAGCAGCCCCTGGGGGGGGGCTGGCACTGAAGCTTTCTTT
>15|TRBD2|TRBJ2-3|TRBV9|NA
CASSQGLAGTDTQYF
TGTGCCAGCAGCCAGGGGCTAGCGGGAACAGATACGCAGTATTTT
>14|NA|TRBJ1-1|TRBV3-1/TRBV3-2|NA
CASSQGGGHTEAFF
TGTGCCAGCAGCCAAGGGGGCGGTCACACTGAAGCTTTCTTT
>14|NA|TRBJ1-5|TRBV6-5|NA
CASSYSRGTQPQHF
TGTGCCAGCAGTTACTCGAGGGGAACTCAGCCCCAGCATTTT
>11|NA|TRBJ1-1|TRBV13|NA
CASRFSGEAFF
TGTGCCAGCAGGTTCTCAGGAGAAGCTTTCTTT
>14|NA|TRBJ1-1|TRBV9|NA
CASSVTGKDTEAFF
TGTGCCAGCAGCGTAACAGGGAAGGACACTGAAGCTTTCTTT
>13|NA|TRBJ2-3|TRBV27|NA
CASSNKRTDTQYF
TGTGCCAGCAGTAACAAACGCACAGATACGCAGTATTTT
>13|TRBD2|TRBJ2-1|TRBV10-3|NA
CAIQTSGSNEQFF
TGTGCCATCCAGACTAGCGGGTCCAATGAGCAGTTCTTC
>14|NA|TRBJ1-1|TRBV2|NA
CASRAGTQVPEAFF
TGTGCCAGCAGGGCCGGGACCCAGGTCCCTGAAGCTTTCTTT
>14|NA|TRBJ2-5|TRBV7-2|NA
CASSLAGGRETQYF
TGTGCCAGCAGCTTAGCGGGGGGACGAGAGACCCAGTACTTC
>12|NA|TRBJ2-1|TRBV29-1|few
CSAWSYGNEQFF
TGCAGCGCCTGGTCGTACGGAAATGAGCAGTTCTTC
>13|TRBD1|TRBJ2-2|TRBV5-1|NA
CASTDRGPGELFF
TGCGCCAGCACTGACAGGGGGCCCGGGGAGCTGTTTTTT
>12|NA|TRBJ1-1|TRBV19|NA
CASGGSPTEAFF
TGTGCCAGCGGAGGGTCCCCCACTGAAGCTTTCTTT
>15|TRBD2|TRBJ2-1|TRBV7-9|once
CASSLGGSGYNEQFF
TGTGCCAGCAGCTTAGGCGGGAGCGGGTACAATGAGCAGTTCTTC
>14|NA|TRBJ2-7|TRBV4-2|NA
CASSHVATPSEQYF
TGTGCCAGCAGCCACGTAGCAACGCCCTCCGAGCAGTACTTC
>12|NA|TRBJ2-5|TRBV4-1|NA
CASSQSRETQYF
TGCGCCAGCAGCCAAAGTAGGGAGACCCAGTACTTC
>15|NA|TRBJ2-6|TRBV28|NA
CASRGGASVANVLTF
TGTGCCAGCAGGGGGGGAGCGTCTGTGGCCAACGTCCTGACTTTC
>14|NA|TRBJ1-1|TRBV28|NA
CASSVGDGGTEAFF
TGTGCCAGCAGTGTGGGAGATGGGGGCACTGAAGCTTTCTTT
>11|NA|TRBJ2-7|TRBV24-1|NA
CATSNSPNKYF
TGTGCCACCAGTAACTCACCCAACAAGTACTTC
>15|TRBD2|TRBJ2-1|TRBV6-4|NA
CASSSGLAGYNEQFF
TGTGCCAGCAGCTCAGGACTAGCGGGGTACAATGAGCAGTTCTTC
>14|TRBD1|TRBJ1-5|TRBV28|NA
CASRSGQADQPQHF
TGTGCCAGCAGATCCGGACAGGCGGATCAGCCCCAGCATTTT
>18|NA|TRBJ2-5|TRBV21-1|NA
CASSTKKGAPRRLRTQYF
TGTGCCAGCAGCACAAAAAAAGGGGCCCCGCGGAGATTACGGACCCAGTACTTC
>14|NA|TRBJ1-6|TRBV7-2|NA
CASSLSGDNSPLHF
TGTGCCAGCAGCCTATCGGGGGATAATTCACCCCTCCACTTT
>13|TRBD1|TRBJ1-1|TRBV19|NA
CASTQGAGTEAFF
TGTGCCAGTACCCAGGGGGCCGGCACTGAAGCTTTCTTT
>14|NA|TRBJ2-3|TRBV5-1|NA
CASRRDGDTDTQYF
TGCGCCAGCCGAAGGGACGGAGACACAGATACGCAGTATTTT
>15|TRBD1|TRBJ1-4|TRBV7-8|NA
CASMRQGATNEKLFF
TGTGCCAGCATGCGTCAGGGGGCAACTAATGAAAAACTGTTTTTT
>13|NA|TRBJ1-2|TRBV11-2|NA
CASSPNPGYGYTF
TGTGCCAGCAGCCCCAATCCGGGCTATGGCTACACCTTC
>15|TRBD2|TRBJ2-1|TRBV27|NA
CASRELAGAYNEQFF
TGTGCCAGCAGAGAACTAGCGGGGGCCTACAATGAGCAGTTCTTC
>20|TRBD2|TRBJ2-7|TRBV7-8|NA
CASSSLTGTSGPRSSYEQYF
TGTGCCAGCAGCTCACTTACCGGGACTAGCGGCCCTAGGAGCTCCTACGAGCAGTACTTC
>13|NA|TRBJ2-1|TRBV30|NA
CAWSVLGADEQFF
TGTGCCTGGAGTGTATTGGGGGCCGATGAGCAGTTCTTC
>13|TRBD1|TRBJ1-1|TRBV30|once
CAWQRQGNTEAFF
TGTGCCTGGCAACGACAGGGAAACACTGAAGCTTTCTTT
>15|TRBD2|TRBJ2-1|TRBV2|NA
CASSGGTSGYNEQFF
TGTGCCAGCAGTGGAGGGACTAGCGGTTACAATGAGCAGTTCTTC
>12|NA|TRBJ2-1|TRBV6-6|NA
CASTHPRGQQFF
TGTGCCAGCACTCACCCTAGGGGCCAGCAGTTCTTC
>16|TRBD1|TRBJ1-1|TRBV19|NA
CASSTRQGRYSTEAFF
TGTGCCAGTAGTACAAGACAGGGTCGTTATAGCACTGAAGCTTTCTTT
>12|NA|TRBJ1-1|TRBV12-3/TRBV12-4|NA
CASSLAQGEAFF
TGTGCCAGCAGTTTAGCGCAGGGTGAAGCTTTCTTT
>15|TRBD2|TRBJ2-5|TRBV2|once
CASQGLAGLLETQYF
TGTGCCAGCCAAGGACTAGCGGGACTCTTGGAGACCCAGTACTTC
>11|NA|TRBJ2-1|TRBV6-5|NA
CATQRHNEQFF
TGTGCCACTCAACGCCACAATGAGCAGTTCTTC
>17|TRBD1|TRBJ2-3|TRBV10-3|NA
CAISEQMTGGVGDTQYF
TGTGCCATCAGTGAGCAGATGACAGGGGGCGTGGGAGATACGCAGTATTTT
>13|NA|TRBJ2-5|TRBV24-1|NA
CATSDNQPGTQYF
TGTGCCACCAGTGACAATCAACCCGGGACCCAGTACTTC
>14|NA|TRBJ2-1|TRBV30|once
CAWSVGGPYNEQFF
TGTGCCTGGAGTGTAGGTGGTCCCTACAATGAGCAGTTCTTC
>12|NA|TRBJ2-3|TRBV14|NA
CASSPTTDTQYF
TGTGCCAGCAGCCCAACCACAGATACGCAGTATTTT
>15|NA|TRBJ2-7|TRBV4-1|NA
CASSLDWAGAYEQYF
TGCGCCAGCAGCCTCGACTGGGCGGGTGCCTACGAGCAGTACTTC